The rows below give T cell receptor beta chains drawn from one sample of a study of OX40 agonist ivuxolimab in advanced cancers. Sequencing was performed with immunoSEQ multiplex PCR; in TCRdb, only in-frame clones are kept and a portion is missing. Of approximately 50,000 clones listed, about 80% are singletons. The sample consisted of CD4+ or CD8+ T cells sorted from blood, taken in a trial of the OX40 agonist ivuxolimab. Source of these receptors: an adult with an advanced solid tumor such as melanoma, head and neck, liver or kidney cancer. The CDR3 runs from the conserved cysteine through the conserved F or W. D genes are given only for firm matches. Clone size is stated in some rows and not others, as once, few, many or a class when expanded.

>TRBJ2-1|TRBV5-1|NA|TRBD2
TGCGCCAGCAGCCCCTGGACTAGCGGGAATGAGCAGTTCTTC
CASSPWTSGNEQFF
>TRBJ1-5|TRBV4-3|NA|NA
TGCGCCAGCAGCCTCTCTCAGATGGGGGGTGGAAATCAGCCCCAGCATTTT
CASSLSQMGGGNQPQHF
>TRBJ1-2|TRBV5-4|NA|NA
TGTGCCAGCAGCCCGGAGGACAACTATGGCTACACCTTC
CASSPEDNYGYTF
>TRBJ1-3|TRBV6-6|NA|NA
TGTGCCAGCAGAGAGGTTTCTGGAAACACCATATATTTT
CASREVSGNTIYF
>TRBJ1-1|TRBV10-3|NA|TRBD1
TGTGCCATCAAAAAAGACAGGGATGGAAACACTGAAGCTTTCTTT
CAIKKDRDGNTEAFF
>TRBJ1-2|TRBV10-2|NA|NA
TGCGCCAGCAGTGAGTCGATCCGGCGGGACTCCCTCTATCGGGGCTACACCTTC
CASSESIRRDSLYRGYTF
>TRBJ1-1|TRBV27|NA|NA
TGTGCCAGCACCCCTATGGGGTCGATCAACACTGAAGCTTTCTTT
CASTPMGSINTEAFF
>TRBJ1-2|TRBV7-3|NA|NA
TGTGCCAGCAGCGAAGGTCGGCCAGGTTCCAACTATGGCTACACCTTC
CASSEGRPGSNYGYTF
>TRBJ2-3|TRBV18|NA|TRBD1
TGTGCCAGCTCGAAAAGGCCGGGACAGGGCACAGATACGCAGTATTTT
CASSKRPGQGTDTQYF
>TRBJ1-4|TRBV18|NA|TRBD1
TGTGCCAGCTCACCAGGACAGGATGAAAAACTGTTTTTT
CASSPGQDEKLFF
>TRBJ2-7|TRBV10-2|NA|TRBD1
TGCGCCAGCAGTGGACAGGGCTACGAGCAGTACTTC
CASSGQGYEQYF
>TRBJ2-7|TRBV11-3|NA|TRBD1
TGTGCCAGCGCAGGGGGCCCGAATTACGAGCAGTACTTC
CASAGGPNYEQYF
>TRBJ1-1|TRBV28|NA|NA
TGTGCCAGCAGTGAGGGGGGGGCGAACACTGAAGCTTTCTTT
CASSEGGANTEAFF
>TRBJ2-2|TRBV7-3|NA|NA
TGTGCCAGCAGCTTGGAAGGTTTGCGCACCGGGGAGCTGTTTTTT
CASSLEGLRTGELFF
>TRBJ2-7|TRBV7-2|NA|TRBD2
TGTGCCAGCAGCTTAGTGGGAGGGGACGAGCAGTACTTC
CASSLVGGDEQYF
>TRBJ1-2|TRBV11-2|NA|NA
TGTGCCAGCAGCTCTCGACGTCGGTCTAACTATGGCTACACCTTC
CASSSRRRSNYGYTF
>TRBJ2-1|TRBV9|NA|TRBD1
TGTGCCAGCATGACAGGGTCCCAAGTCGGTGAGCAGTTCTTC
CASMTGSQVGEQFF
>TRBJ2-7|TRBV19|NA|TRBD2
TGTGCCAGTAGTCGCAAACCCACTAGCGGGGGCACGTACGAGCAGTACTTC
CASSRKPTSGGTYEQYF
>TRBJ1-2|TRBV28|medium-sized|TRBD1
TGTGCCAGCAGTTCGCCGGGACAGGGAGGAACGAACTATGGCTACACCTTC
CASSSPGQGGTNYGYTF
>TRBJ1-1|TRBV7-2|NA|NA
TGTGCCAGCAGGTATCAGGGAAACACTGAAGCTTTCTTT
CASRYQGNTEAFF
>TRBJ1-1|TRBV11-2|NA|TRBD1
TGTGCCAGCAGCCAACAGGGGGCCTCTGAAGCTTTCTTT
CASSQQGASEAFF
>TRBJ1-1|TRBV28|NA|NA
TGTGCCAGCAGGAGGACAGAGTCGAACACTGAAGCTTTCTTT
CASRRTESNTEAFF
>TRBJ1-2|TRBV18|NA|TRBD1
TGTGCCAGCTCACCACAAAAAATACCGGGACAGGGAGAGAAAGACTATGGCTACACCTTC
CASSPQKIPGQGEKDYGYTF
>TRBJ1-5|TRBV21-1|NA|NA
TGTGCCAGCAGCAAAAGGGGGACAGGGGACAATCAGCCCCAGCATTTT
CASSKRGTGDNQPQHF
>TRBJ2-7|TRBV20-1|NA|NA
TGCAGTGGAGCGACGACCTACGAGCAGTACTTC
CSGATTYEQYF
>TRBJ2-7|TRBV10-3|NA|NA
TGTGCCATCAGTCCGACAGCCCAGGGGCAGTACTTC
CAISPTAQGQYF
>TRBJ2-1|TRBV6-1|NA|NA
TGTGCCAGCAGTGGTGAGCAGTTCTTC
CASSGEQFF
>TRBJ2-1|TRBV9|NA|NA
TGTGCCAGCAGCCAAGGACCACCGGAGTACAATGAGCAGTTCTTC
CASSQGPPEYNEQFF
>TRBJ2-1|TRBV6-1|NA|NA
TGTGCCAGCAGTGTCAGCTACAATGAGCAGTTCTTC
CASSVSYNEQFF
>TRBJ1-6|TRBV27|NA|NA
TGTGCCAGCAGTCTCTCAGGGGATTTTAATTCACCCCTCCACTTT
CASSLSGDFNSPLHF
>TRBJ1-5|TRBV29-1|NA|NA
TGCAGCGTTGAAGAGGGGACTAATCAGCCCCAGCATTTT
CSVEEGTNQPQHF